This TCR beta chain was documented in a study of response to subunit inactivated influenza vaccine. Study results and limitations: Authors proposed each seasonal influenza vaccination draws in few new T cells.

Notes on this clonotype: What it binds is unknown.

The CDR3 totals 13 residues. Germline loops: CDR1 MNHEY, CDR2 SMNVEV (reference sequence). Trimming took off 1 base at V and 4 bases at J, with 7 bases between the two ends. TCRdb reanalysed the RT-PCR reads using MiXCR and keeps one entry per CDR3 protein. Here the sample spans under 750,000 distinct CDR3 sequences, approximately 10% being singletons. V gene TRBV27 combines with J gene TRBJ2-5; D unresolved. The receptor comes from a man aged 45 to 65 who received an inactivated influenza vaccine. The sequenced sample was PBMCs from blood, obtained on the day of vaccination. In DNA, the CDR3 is TGTGCCAGCAGTTTATTACTGGGAGAGACCCAGTACTTC. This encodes CASSLLLGETQYF.